This T cell receptor (beta chain) was profiled in a study of blood T cell repertoires in COVID-19. Study-wide context: Acute-phase and convalescent COVID-19 samples originated in the United States, Italy and Spain.

V shed 4 bases and J 5 bases; nucleotides not matched to a gene: 6. The CDR3 extends over 15 amino acids. Germline loops: CDR1 MGHRA, CDR2 YSYEKL. As processed by the authors: From reference gene primer amplification, estimates of nucleated cell counts were derived. TCRdb's table, derived via immunoSEQ multiplex PCR, lists solely in-frame clones and lacks some. That table furnishes V, J and clone size, whereas the DNA furnished D and trimming. The sample shows 400,000 to 500,000 clones, 86% of them seen only once. There are a few counts of this clone. Sequenced: peripheral blood. The receptor comes from a woman in her thirties with active or convalescent COVID-19. This chain uses TRBV4-1 with TRBJ2-7; TRBD1 matches at 12 bases. The chain's CDR3 is CASSLAGTGGNEQYF. In nucleotides, the CDR3 is TGCGCCAGCAGCCTAGCCGGGACAGGGGGCAACGAGCAGTACTTC.